One and the same sample provided the 23 T cell receptor beta chains below, sequenced in a study of vaccination effects on CD4 cells after COVID-19. Measured with immunoSEQ multiplex PCR; TCRdb has only the in-frame clones, and not every one. Counted here are over 60,000 clones, 70% to 85% occurring once; the ten biggest clones make up around 1.5%. The antigens these receptors bind are not known. The ViraFEST assay expanded antigen-specific CD4+ T cells with viral peptide pools before sequencing. Between days 9 and 11 of culture, CD4+ T cells were separated out. Subjects were given two BNT162b2 or mRNA-1273 vaccine doses. Material: CD4+ T cells from PBMCs cultured with HCoV-229E spike peptides, obtained after COVID-19 vaccination. The receptors were gathered from a human donor who received a COVID-19 vaccine.

J is TRBJ2-3 and V is TRBV28, with D possibly being TRBD2 (6 bases). V shed 6 bases and J shed 0 bases, with 10 bases lying between them. The CDR3 totals 14 residues. The germline CDR1 and CDR2 sequences are MDHEN and SYDVKM. The CDR3 region is CASSRGVSTDTQYF. CDR3 DNA: TGTGCCAGCAGCCGCGGGGTTAGCACAGATACGCAGTATTTT.

The V call is TRBV19, the J call TRBJ2-1; TRBD2 matches at 10 bases. Looked up from germline, CDR1 is LNHDA and CDR2 is SQIVND (reference sequence). The CDR3 runs to 14 residues. Trimming at V came to 3 bases and at J to 8 bases, leaving 4 bases not matched to a gene. CDR3 sequence (DNA): TGTGCCAGTAGTATCAGCGGGGGGGCCCATGAGCAGTTCTTC. As protein: CASSISGGAHEQFF.

This clone was detected a few times. V usage is TRBV4-1 and J usage is TRBJ2-1; D is uncertain. Trimming pared 4 bases from V and 5 bases from J, leaving 9 bases between. Per germline, CDR1 MGHRA and CDR2 YSYEKL. This CDR3 has 13 residues. The CDR3 spells CASSPRFDNEQFF. The CDR3 DNA is TGCGCCAGCAGCCCCCGTTTTGACAATGAGCAGTTCTTC.

This clone was seen more than once but under ten times. The chain couples TRBV6-5 to TRBJ1-2, with a tentative D call TRBD1 (5 bases). The CDR3 sequence is 15 residues long. Trimming shortened V by 4 bases and J by 4 bases, and 16 bases separated the two germline ends. Germline-derived CDR1 and CDR2 are MNHEY and SVGAGI. The CDR3 is CASSSREAGGYGYTF. The DNA of the CDR3 is TGTGCCAGCAGTTCCCGAGAGGCGGGGGGCTATGGCTACACCTTC.

The chain has TRBV24-1 and TRBJ2-3; D is unclear. CDR1 KGHDR and CDR2 SFDVKD come from the germline V gene. The CDR3 spans 11 residues. The V end lost 9 bases, the J end lost 4 bases, and 7 bases lay between the germline ends. As DNA, the CDR3 is TGTGCCACCTCCGGATCAGATACGCAGTATTTT. It encodes CATSGSDTQYF.

This clone was picked up a small number of times. V and J are TRBV19 and TRBJ1-5, with 7 nucleotides matching TRBD1. CDR3 size: 13 residues. CDR1 is LNHDA and CDR2 is SQIVND in the germline V gene (reference sequence). V gave up 5 bases and J gave up 6 bases; unmatched junction bases: 4. The CDR3 spells CASSGQVIQPQHF. In nucleotides, the CDR3 is TGTGCCAGTAGTGGACAGGTTATTCAGCCCCAGCATTTT. The entire variable domain, with the rest obtained from reference TRBV19 and TRBJ1-5, is as follows: DGGITQSPKYLFRKEGQNVTLSCEQNLNHDAMYWYRQDPGQGLRLIYYSQIVNDFQKGDIAEGYSVSREKKESFPLTVTSAQKNPTAFYLCASSGQVIQPQHFGDGTRLSIL.

The V call is TRBV4-2, the J call TRBJ1-3, with D unresolved. V was clipped by 10 bases and J by 0 bases, with 7 bases between them. This CDR3 spans 12 amino acids. The V gene's germline CDR1 is LGHNA and CDR2 YNFKEQ. CDR3 sequence: CATRDSGNTIYF. In nucleotides, the CDR3 is TGTGCCACCCGAGACTCTGGAAACACCATATATTTT.

This chain uses TRBV5-1 with TRBJ2-5; D unresolved. The V and J ends lost 1 base and 2 bases respectively, with 6 bases between them. This CDR3 region has 13 residues. Germline assignment: CDR1 SGHRS and CDR2 YFSETQ. CDR3 amino acids: CASSLLRQETQYF. CDR3 DNA sequence: TGCGCCAGCAGCTTGTTGAGACAAGAGACCCAGTACTTC.

The chain combines TRBV24-1 with TRBJ2-4; D ambiguous. This CDR3 has 14 residues. V lost 5 bases and J 8 bases, leaving 15 bases between the germline ends. The germline CDR1 and CDR2 sequences are KGHDR and SFDVKD. The CDR3 DNA reads TGTGCCACCAGTGTGAATACAGCCCCAGACATTCAGTACTTC. Protein product: CATSVNTAPDIQYF.

The chain is built from TRBV5-1 and TRBJ2-3, with 10 bases matching TRBD2. The germline gives CDR1 SGHRS, CDR2 YFSETQ. This CDR3 region has 16 residues. J gave up 0 bases and V 0 bases, and 1 base lay outside the gene matches. DNA of the CDR3: TGCGCCAGCAGCTTGGAGACTAGCGGGAGCACAGATACGCAGTATTTT. Protein: CASSLETSGSTDTQYF.

This clone was seen only a few times. The rearrangement uses TRBV29-1 and TRBJ1-3; D is undetermined. The germline gives CDR1 SQVTM, CDR2 ANQGSEA. V lost 5 bases and J lost 0, with 8 bases in between. CDR3 length: 13 residues. The CDR3 bases are TGCAGCGTTATACCCGCCTCTGGAAACACCATATATTTT. Translating it yields CSVIPASGNTIYF.

The chain combines TRBV3-1 (or the pseudogene TRBV3-2) with TRBJ2-4, with D tentatively TRBD2 (5 bases). Germline lookup yields CDR1 LGHDT and CDR2 YNNKEL (reference sequence). The CDR3 is made up of 12 amino acids. V was trimmed by 4 bases and J by 11 bases, leaving 12 bases between them. CDR3 in DNA: TGTGCCAGCAGCCCCACTAGTTTGGTTCAGTACTTC. Translation gives CASSPTSLVQYF.

The J gene is TRBJ2-5, the V gene TRBV19; D gene uncertain. Trimming removed 4 bases from V and 1 base from J, with 7 bases in between. From germline, CDR1 is LNHDA and CDR2 SQIVND (reference sequence). The CDR3 length is 13 residues. CDR3 nucleotides: TGTGCCAGTAGTACGCAGTCCCAAGAGACCCAGTACTTC. Its translation is CASSTQSQETQYF.

The rearrangement joins TRBV5-6 to TRBJ1-1; D remains unclear. Germline CDR1 is SGHDT and CDR2 is YYEEEE. There are 15 residues in the CDR3. Trimming cost V 4 bases and J 1 base, with 14 bases left between them. For the CDR3, the DNA is TGTGCCAGCAGCCCGGGTCTCCAGAGGAACACTGAAGCTTTCTTT. Amino acid sequence: CASSPGLQRNTEAFF.

V gene TRBV7-2 combines with J gene TRBJ2-3; D perhaps matches TRBD2 (6 bases). Germline V gene data show CDR1 as SGHTA and CDR2 as FQGNSA. The CDR3 runs to 16 residues. Trimming took off 2 bases at V and 5 bases at J, with 17 bases between the two ends. CDR3 residues: CASSLRPGVGVDTQYF. CDR3 DNA sequence: TGTGCCAGCAGCTTAAGGCCGGGGGTCGGTGTAGATACGCAGTATTTT.

V is TRBV11-2 and J is TRBJ1-1; D is unresolved. The V gene lost 5 bases and the J gene lost 1 base, with 14 bases spanning the gap. This CDR3 is built from 15 residues. From germline, CDR1 is SGHAT and CDR2 FQNNGV. The CDR3 DNA is TGTGCCAGCAGCGGTGGTAGCGCGGGGAACACTGAAGCTTTCTTT. Its protein product is CASSGGSAGNTEAFF.

The J gene is TRBJ2-3, the V gene TRBV5-1; D not resolved. V lost 7 bases and J 1 base, leaving 10 bases between the germline ends. This CDR3 contains 13 residues. Germline V gene sequence: CDR1 SGHRS, CDR2 YFSETQ. CDR3 loop: CASWKTGTDTQYF. For the CDR3, the DNA is TGCGCCAGCTGGAAAACAGGCACAGATACGCAGTATTTT. The variable domain in full, completed from reference TRBV5-1 and TRBJ2-3, reads KAGVTQTPRYLIKTRGQQVTLSCSPISGHRSVSWYQQTPGQGLQFLFEYFSETQRNKGNFPGRFSGRQFSNSRSEMNVSTLELGDSALYLCASWKTGTDTQYFGPGTRLTVL.

The rearrangement uses TRBV6-6 and TRBJ1-5; D is ambiguous. V was cut by 2 bases and J by 3 bases, with 8 bases left in between. This CDR3 comprises 14 residues. CDR1 and CDR2 from the germline V gene are MNHNY and SVGAGI (reference sequence). In DNA form, the CDR3 reads TGTGCCAGCAGTTACAGGGTGGACAATCAGCCCCAGCATTTT. It specifies CASSYRVDNQPQHF.

The J gene is TRBJ1-1, the V gene TRBV14; D not certain. V was cut by 4 bases and J by 1 base, with 4 bases left in between. The CDR3 runs 12 residues. Per the germline V gene, CDR1 is SGHDN and CDR2 is FVKESK. The chain's CDR3 is CASSLRNTEAFF. CDR3 bases: TGTGCCAGCAGCCTGAGGAACACTGAAGCTTTCTTT.

The V and J genes are TRBV11-3 and TRBJ2-5, with D maybe TRBD1 (6 bases). V gave up 3 bases and J gave up 1 base, with 15 bases separating them. Germline CDR1 SGHNT, CDR2 YENEEA. The CDR3 extends over 16 amino acids. The CDR3, as DNA: TGTGCCAGCAGCTTTTACTCGGGCAGGGGCCAAGAGACCCAGTACTTC. This codes for CASSFYSGRGQETQYF.

This clone has a handful of counts. The chain uses TRBV5-1 and TRBJ2-2; unclear D gene. CDR3 length: 14 amino acids. V gave up 0 bases and J gave up 4 bases, with 7 bases separating them. Germline CDR1 reads SGHRS; CDR2 reads YFSETQ. The CDR3 loop is CASSLVSFTGELFF. The CDR3, as DNA: TGCGCCAGCAGCTTGGTCAGCTTCACCGGGGAGCTGTTTTTT.

The chain has TRBV12-3 or TRBV12-4 and TRBJ2-2; D call uncertain. Trimming left V 5 bases short and J 6 bases short, with 10 bases between. There are 13 residues in the CDR3. CDR3 sequence (DNA): TGTGCCAGCAGTCCCCTAGTCGCCGGGGAGCTGTTTTTT. Amino acid sequence: CASSPLVAGELFF.

The chain carries TRBV25-1 and TRBJ1-2; D is uncertain. Deletions cut 3 bases from V and 4 bases from J, with 18 bases between. Germline V lookup: CDR1 MGHDK, CDR2 SYGVNS. The CDR3 is made up of 16 amino acids. The chain's CDR3 is CASSDLSVGEAYGYTF. The CDR3 DNA is TGTGCCAGCAGTGATTTATCAGTTGGGGAAGCCTATGGCTACACCTTC.